These T cell receptor beta chains were read from a single sample in a study of siplizumab effects on memory and regulatory T cells. Only in-frame clones appear in the TCRdb table, and some are missing; sequencing was by immunoSEQ multiplex PCR. The data show approximately 7,000 clones, around 72% seen once. Sequenced material: effector memory CD8+ T cells sorted from blood. Receptors were obtained from a human donor in good health. CDR3s include the opening cysteine and the closing phenylalanine or tryptophan. A D gene is named only where the DNA matches it firmly. Expanded clones get a size class; other rows say once, few or many, or leave the size out.

clone_size	j_call	v_call	d_call	cdr3_aa	cdr3_nt
few	TRBJ2-2	TRBV5-1	NA	CASSLAAVGNTGELFF	TGCGCCAGCAGCTTGGCCGCAGTCGGGAACACCGGGGAGCTGTTTTTT
NA	TRBJ1-5	TRBV10-3	NA	CAISDGQQPQHF	TGTGCCATCAGTGACGGACAGCAGCCCCAGCATTTT
NA	TRBJ2-7	TRBV7-8	NA	CASSLQGRGDEQYF	TGTGCCAGCAGCTTACAGGGGAGAGGCGACGAGCAGTACTTC
NA	TRBJ2-7	TRBV4-1	NA	CASSQEGPYEQYF	TGCGCCAGCAGCCAAGAGGGGCCCTACGAGCAGTACTTC
NA	TRBJ1-2	TRBV30	NA	CASDRNYGYTF	TGTGCCTCCGACAGGAACTATGGCTACACCTTC
NA	TRBJ2-3	TRBV2	NA	CASKLPDTQYF	TGTGCCAGCAAGCTGCCAGATACGCAGTATTTT
NA	TRBJ2-1	TRBV7-7	NA	CASSLSQGTLNEQFF	TGTGCTAGCAGCTTAAGTCAGGGGACCCTCAATGAGCAGTTCTTC
NA	TRBJ2-2	TRBV6-4	NA	CASSDLSTGELFF	TGTGCCAGCAGTGACCTGAGCACCGGGGAGCTGTTTTTT
NA	TRBJ2-1	TRBV4-3	TRBD1	CASSQDPGQVNNEQFF	TGCGCCAGCAGCCAAGACCCGGGACAGGTTAACAATGAGCAGTTCTTC
NA	TRBJ1-2	TRBV5-4	NA	CASSLAGFRYGYTF	TGTGCCAGCAGCCTGGCAGGATTCCGCTATGGCTACACCTTC
once	TRBJ2-7	TRBV2	TRBD1	CASSAAGGKYEQYF	TGTGCCAGCAGTGCGGCAGGGGGCAAGTACGAGCAGTACTTC
NA	TRBJ2-1	TRBV7-2	NA	CASSLAPQGKQFF	TGTGCCAGCAGCTTAGCCCCCCAGGGTAAGCAGTTCTTC
NA	TRBJ2-1	TRBV4-3	NA	CASSQTGFEQFF	TGCGCCAGCAGCCAGACAGGTTTTGAGCAGTTCTTC
NA	TRBJ2-7	TRBV10-3	NA	CAISESGTLTYEQYF	TGTGCCATCAGTGAGTCAGGGACGCTAACCTACGAGCAGTACTTC
NA	TRBJ2-3	TRBV5-5	NA	CASSLSEGRSTDTQYF	TGTGCCAGCAGCTTATCGGAGGGCCGGAGCACAGATACGCAGTATTTT
few	TRBJ2-1	TRBV6-1	NA	CASSRSGGGVNEQFF	TGTGCCAGCAGTCGGAGTGGGGGGGGCGTGAATGAGCAGTTCTTC
NA	TRBJ1-1	TRBV7-4	NA	CASSFFLVPGQMNTEAFF	TGTGCCAGCAGCTTTTTCTTGGTCCCGGGACAAATGAACACTGAAGCTTTCTTT
NA	TRBJ2-5	TRBV9	NA	CASSTAGSQETQYF	TGTGCCAGCAGCACAGCAGGGTCCCAAGAGACCCAGTACTTC
NA	TRBJ2-5	TRBV7-9	TRBD2	CASSQPTSGVALETQYF	TGTGCCAGCAGCCAACCGACTAGCGGGGTAGCCTTAGAGACCCAGTACTTC
once	TRBJ2-1	TRBV4-3	TRBD2	CASSQRLAGVVEQFF	TGCGCCAGCAGCCAAAGACTAGCGGGAGTTGTTGAGCAGTTCTTC
NA	TRBJ1-6	TRBV5-1	NA	CASSTRGPEGPNSPLHF	TGCGCCAGCAGCACCAGGGGCCCCGAAGGCCCCAATTCACCCCTCCACTTT
large	TRBJ1-1	TRBV13	NA	CASRGNFEAFF	TGTGCCAGCAGAGGAAACTTTGAAGCTTTCTTT
NA	TRBJ2-1	TRBV7-3	TRBD1	CASSPGAGTGVYNEQFF	TGTGCCAGCAGCCCAGGGGCCGGGACAGGGGTGTACAATGAGCAGTTCTTC
NA	TRBJ2-7	TRBV18	TRBD2	CASSGNPGLAGYEQYF	TGTGCCAGCTCCGGGAATCCGGGACTAGCGGGTTACGAGCAGTACTTC
NA	TRBJ2-1	TRBV19	NA	CASSTHAGRTSFDEQFF	TGTGCCAGTAGTACTCACGCCGGACGTACAAGTTTCGATGAGCAGTTCTTC
NA	TRBJ1-5	TRBV19	NA	CASPGQGLSNQPQHF	TGTGCCAGCCCGGGGCAGGGCCTAAGCAATCAGCCCCAGCATTTT